In its sample, the clone carrying this T cell receptor (beta chain) was seen a few times. Trimming took 5 bases from V and 1 from J, leaving 11 bases between them. The CDR3 totals 15 residues. The germline CDR1 and CDR2 sequences are SGHAT and FQNNGV. Clones were sequenced by immunoSEQ multiplex PCR, and TCRdb holds only the in-frame ones, with some missing. In the table there are around 270,000 clones, around 90% of which are singletons. These data originate in a study of blood T cell repertoires in COVID-19. This receptor was obtained from a man between 60 and 75 years old who had recovered from COVID-19. This chain joins TRBV11-2 and TRBJ1-4, with D possibly matching TRBD1 (5 bases). Sequenced input: peripheral blood. The CDR3 loop reads CASSRGGETNEKLFF. The CDR3 DNA reads as TGTGCCAGCAGCCGGGGAGGGGAAACTAATGAAAAACTGTTTTTT.